This T cell receptor beta chain was retrieved from a study of T cell responses to AZD1222 COVID-19 vaccine. Germline lookup yields CDR1 MGHDK and CDR2 SYGVNS. The CDR3 has 13 residues. V was pared by 6 bases and J by 4 bases, with 6 bases of the junction left unmatched. TCRdb's table, derived via immunoSEQ multiplex PCR, lists solely in-frame clones and lacks some. There are about 68,000 clones in the sample; over 60% occur only once, and over 10% lies in the top ten. This sequence originates from an adult in good health. The chain is built from TRBV25-1 and TRBJ2-7, with TRBD2 identical over 7 bases. The starting material was peripheral blood, obtained on day 0 of AZD1222 vaccination. The CDR3 sequence: CASRETAGYEQYF. DNA for the CDR3: TGTGCCAGCAGGGAGACAGCGGGATACGAGCAGTACTTC.